The present entry profiles one TCR beta chain with its context. Its target antigen remains unknown. Base qualities are missing; no much larger clone stands one base away. This specimen belongs to a study of blood T cell repertoires in COVID-19 (TCRdb year 2020). A note on the overall study: Samples from collaborators originated in the United States, Italy and Spain and spanned both the acute and convalescent phases of COVID-19. The material from the prospective study consisted of cDNA or gDNA derived from T cells, B-cell-depleted T cells, or PBMCs. Deeply sampled blood TCRbeta repertoires from subjects exposed to, actively infected with, or recovered from COVID-19 were included in the dataset. A freely available public database, intended as a resource for researchers studying the immune response to SARS-CoV-2, is where the repertoires were released. The samples were drawn from two sources: the first 160 participants of the ongoing ImmuneRACE study, and 1,254 subjects contributed by 6 global collaborators. Nearly every sample came with metadata listing a de-identified subject ID, COVID-19 status, age in years and sex. Where available, HLA class I and class II types were taken from metadata supplied by the sample provider and were not determined by assay-based typing. General conclusions and limits of the study: The quantity of clinical and demographic metadata differed by source and by participant and was supplied without curation.

One collaborating source in Seattle enrolled patients during active infection and followed them longitudinally through the course of disease. The collaborating institutions used their own protocols to collect whole blood in K2EDTA tubes. Collaborator samples were shipped for TCRbeta analysis as frozen whole blood, isolated PBMCs, or DNA extracted from either sample type. The V end gives up 10 bases and the J end 6 bases, leaving 11 bases in the junction not matched to a gene. The CDR3 has 14 amino acids, counting the end cysteine and phenylalanine. CDR3 DNA is the only sequence kept; it has 42 bases, read in frame from the first base. From a lookup of the germline V gene (reference sequence), CDR1 and CDR2 are MNHEY and SMNVEV. TCRbeta CDR3 regions were amplified from genomic DNA using the immunoSEQ Assay, a bias-controlled multiplex PCR. The published analysis was carried out like this. The number of nucleated cells in each sample was estimated from the amplification of reference gene primers within the assay. Sequence reads were collapsed and filtered to measure the absolute abundance of every unique TCRbeta CDR3 rearrangement. For each sample, productive Simpson clonality was calculated by taking the square root of Simpson's diversity index across productive rearrangements. Imported from immuneACCESS, the table was reduced by TCRdb to in-frame sequences with V and J called. These copies leave out some clones; in studies compared against another copy, an unresolved V gene accounts for under half, and the cause of the remainder is not known. V and J calls and clone size are as listed in that table; D and trimming were resolved from the DNA. Counted in this sample were about 410,000 clones; around 91% of them appeared once. The ten top clones hold about 1.4% of the sample.

The V gene is TRBV27 and the J gene is TRBJ1-4; 7 junctional bases match TRBD1. The sample was peripheral blood. The sequence derives from a middle-aged woman with COVID-19, enrolled during active disease. For the CDR3, the sequence is CANREQGIYEKLFF. The DNA sequence is TGTGCCAACAGAGAACAGGGGATCTATGAAAAACTGTTTTTT.